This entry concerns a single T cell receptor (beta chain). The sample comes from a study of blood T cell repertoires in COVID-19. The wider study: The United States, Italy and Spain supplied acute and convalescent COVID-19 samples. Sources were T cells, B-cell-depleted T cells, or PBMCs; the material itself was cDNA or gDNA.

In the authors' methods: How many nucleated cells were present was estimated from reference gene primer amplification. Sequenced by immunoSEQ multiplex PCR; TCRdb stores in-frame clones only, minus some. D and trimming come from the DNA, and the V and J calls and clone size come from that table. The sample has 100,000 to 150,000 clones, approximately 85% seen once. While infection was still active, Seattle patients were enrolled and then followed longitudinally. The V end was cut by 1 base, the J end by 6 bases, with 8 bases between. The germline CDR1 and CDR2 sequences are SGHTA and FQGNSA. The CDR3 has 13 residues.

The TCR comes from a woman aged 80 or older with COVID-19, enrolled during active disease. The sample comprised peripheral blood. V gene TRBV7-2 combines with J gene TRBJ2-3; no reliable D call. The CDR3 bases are TGTGCCAGCAGCTTAGTTGTCGCGGATACGCAGTATTTT. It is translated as CASSLVVADTQYF.